These 17 T cell receptor beta chains share one sample of origin, sequenced in a study of blood T cell repertoires in COVID-19. TCRdb keeps only in-frame clones here, not all; method: immunoSEQ multiplex PCR. The sample has fewer than 350,000 clones, about 89% seen once; the top ten hold over 9%. The sequenced sample consisted of PBMCs or T cells enriched from blood (not recorded which). The receptors originated from a woman aged 40 to 55 who had recovered from COVID-19.

The chain carries TRBV7-3 and TRBJ2-3; D might be TRBD2 (5 bases). This CDR3 is 18 amino acids long. Germline loops: CDR1 SGHTA, CDR2 FQGTGA. Trimming took off 0 bases at V and 1 base at J, with 17 bases between the two ends. CDR3 sequence (DNA): TGTGCCAGCAGCTTAACCTCGGACTCCCCACCCGGCACAGATACGCAGTATTTT. Protein product: CASSLTSDSPPGTDTQYF.

The chain has TRBV7-8 and TRBJ2-7; D gene uncertain. This CDR3 is built from 13 residues. V lost 6 bases to trimming and J lost 3 bases, with 12 bases between them. Germline-derived CDR1 and CDR2 are SGHVS and FQNEAQ. The CDR3 protein is CASRPTPSYEQYF. The DNA of the CDR3 is TGTGCCAGCAGGCCGACCCCTAGCTACGAGCAGTACTTC.

The gene calls are TRBV12-3 or TRBV12-4 and TRBJ2-7; D remains ambiguous. The ends were cut back, 5 bases at V and 3 bases at J, with 8 bases in the middle. The CDR3 contains 12 residues. The CDR3 protein is CASSVRGYEQYF. CDR3 in DNA: TGTGCCAGCAGTGTCCGCGGCTACGAGCAGTACTTC.

The V and J genes are TRBV7-8 and TRBJ2-7; 12 bases are shared with TRBD2. The V and J ends lost 1 base and 6 bases, in that order; junction bases with no gene match: 10. The CDR3 sequence is 17 residues long. Germline V gene lookup returns CDR1 SGHVS and CDR2 FQNEAQ. In DNA form, the CDR3 reads TGTGCCAGCAGCTTAGTGGCCCCTAGCGGGGGGGCGCGCGAGCAGTACTTC. Residues: CASSLVAPSGGAREQYF.

This rearrangement joins TRBV3-1 (or the pseudogene TRBV3-2) to TRBJ2-1; 13 bases map to TRBD2. CDR3 length: 18 amino acids. The V gene's germline CDR1 is LGHDT and CDR2 YNNKEL (reference sequence). Germline trimming cut 1 base from V and 2 bases from J; bases unmatched to any gene: 5. The CDR3 reads CASSQGTSGRRTYNEQFF. CDR3 in DNA: TGTGCCAGCAGCCAAGGGACTAGCGGGAGACGGACCTACAATGAGCAGTTCTTC.

This sequence joins TRBV29-1 and TRBJ2-2; D is perhaps TRBD2 (6 bases). The V gene lost 6 bases and the J gene lost 6 bases, with 14 bases spanning the gap. Looked up from germline, CDR1 is SQVTM and CDR2 is ANQGSEA. There are 13 residues in the CDR3. This chain's CDR3 is CSVYISSAGELFF. The CDR3 DNA follows: TGCAGCGTGTACATTTCTAGCGCCGGGGAGCTGTTTTTT.

CDR3 in DNA: TGTGCCAGCAGCTTAACCGGCCCGGGGTTGTTGGACACAGATACGCAGTATTTT. Its protein product is CASSLTGPGLLDTDTQYF. The chain uses TRBV7-3 and TRBJ2-3; D is perhaps TRBD2 (5 bases). Per germline, CDR1 SGHTA and CDR2 FQGTGA. Deletions cut 0 bases from V and 2 bases from J, with 18 bases between. The CDR3 sequence is 18 residues long.

This CDR3 is CASSKSPGGARTGELFF. CDR3 in DNA: TGTGCCAGCAGCAAATCCCCCGGGGGGGCACGAACCGGGGAGCTGTTTTTT. The chain couples TRBV21-1 to TRBJ2-2; the table's D call, TRBD2, was not checked against the DNA. TRBV21-1 is an annotated pseudogene. This CDR3 is built from 17 residues.

The chain has TRBV19 and TRBJ2-2; tentatively, D is TRBD1 (5 bases). Germline CDR1 LNHDA, CDR2 SQIVND (reference sequence). The CDR3 has 15 amino acids. Trimming removed 0 bases at V and 6 bases at J, with 11 bases between. The CDR3 DNA reads as TGTGCCAGTAGTATAGATTATGGGGCGCCCGGGGAGCTGTTTTTT. It translates to CASSIDYGAPGELFF.

The rearrangement joins TRBV7-8 to TRBJ1-2, with a possible D match to TRBD1 (5 bases). This CDR3 comprises 14 residues. Germline-derived CDR1 and CDR2 are SGHVS and FQNEAQ. V lost 5 bases and J 1 base, leaving 11 bases between the germline ends. CDR3: CASSLEDSNYGYTF. The CDR3, as DNA: TGTGCCAGCAGCCTGGAAGACAGTAACTATGGCTACACCTTC.

V and J are TRBV27 and TRBJ2-3; 9 positions agree with TRBD2. Unmatched junction bases numbered 11, after V lost 4 bases and J lost 0 bases. The V gene's germline CDR1 is MNHEY and CDR2 SMNVEV (reference sequence). CDR3 length: 18 residues. The CDR3 spells CASSSRAGGFQSTDTQYF. CDR3 in DNA: TGTGCCAGCAGTTCGAGAGCGGGGGGATTTCAAAGCACAGATACGCAGTATTTT.

The chain employs TRBV5-1 and TRBJ1-1; 9 nucleotides align to TRBD1. The CDR3 is 15 amino acids. V dropped 2 bases and J dropped 4; count of bases not matched to a gene: 6. The germline V gene has CDR1 SGHRS and CDR2 YFSETQ. DNA for the CDR3: TGCGCCAGCAGCTTACAGGGGGCAGGTATCACTGAAGCTTTCTTT. Translating gives CASSLQGAGITEAFF.

V usage is TRBV7-9 and J usage is TRBJ1-3, with D hard to call. Between the trimmed V and J ends, which lost 8 bases and 0 bases, there was a span of 11 bases. CDR1 and CDR2 from the germline V gene are SEHNR and FQNEAQ (reference sequence). The CDR3 loop spans 14 amino acids. As DNA, the CDR3 is TGTGCCAGCGAGGCCTCAAACTCTGGAAACACCATATATTTT. It translates to CASEASNSGNTIYF.

V gene TRBV9 combines with J gene TRBJ2-2; a possible D gene is TRBD2 (5 bases). The CDR3 runs 16 residues. Germline V gives CDR1 SGDLS, CDR2 YYNGEE. V was shortened by 7 bases and J by 3 bases, with 19 bases between the two germline ends. The CDR3 DNA reads TGTGCCAGCGGAGGTCCGGGTGGTTCCCACACCGGGGAGCTGTTTTTT. This codes for CASGGPGGSHTGELFF.

The J gene is TRBJ2-7, the V gene TRBV18; tentative D call: TRBD2 (6 bases). This CDR3 contains 15 residues. V dropped 2 bases and J dropped 2 bases, with 13 bases sitting between them. CDR1 is KGHSH, CDR2 LQKENI, per germline. Here the CDR3 DNA reads TGTGCCAGCTCACCAGGGTTCGGGGGAGCCTACGAGCAGTACTTC. Amino acids: CASSPGFGGAYEQYF.

V usage is TRBV10-3 and J usage is TRBJ2-3, with 7 bases identical to TRBD2. The ends lost 6 bases at V and 4 bases at J; junction bases unmatched: 7. There are 14 residues in the CDR3. CDR1 and CDR2 (germline): ENHRY, SYGVKD. The CDR3 sequence is CAIRLARASDTQYF. CDR3 bases: TGTGCCATCAGACTAGCGAGGGCATCAGATACGCAGTATTTT.

The rearrangement uses TRBV9 and TRBJ1-5; 7 bases are shared with TRBD1. Unmatched junction bases numbered 6, after V lost 3 bases and J lost 6 bases. Germline V lookup: CDR1 SGDLS, CDR2 YYNGEE. The CDR3 extends over 14 amino acids. This chain's CDR3 is CASSATGEVQPQHF. CDR3 DNA sequence: TGTGCCAGCAGCGCTACAGGGGAGGTTCAGCCCCAGCATTTT.